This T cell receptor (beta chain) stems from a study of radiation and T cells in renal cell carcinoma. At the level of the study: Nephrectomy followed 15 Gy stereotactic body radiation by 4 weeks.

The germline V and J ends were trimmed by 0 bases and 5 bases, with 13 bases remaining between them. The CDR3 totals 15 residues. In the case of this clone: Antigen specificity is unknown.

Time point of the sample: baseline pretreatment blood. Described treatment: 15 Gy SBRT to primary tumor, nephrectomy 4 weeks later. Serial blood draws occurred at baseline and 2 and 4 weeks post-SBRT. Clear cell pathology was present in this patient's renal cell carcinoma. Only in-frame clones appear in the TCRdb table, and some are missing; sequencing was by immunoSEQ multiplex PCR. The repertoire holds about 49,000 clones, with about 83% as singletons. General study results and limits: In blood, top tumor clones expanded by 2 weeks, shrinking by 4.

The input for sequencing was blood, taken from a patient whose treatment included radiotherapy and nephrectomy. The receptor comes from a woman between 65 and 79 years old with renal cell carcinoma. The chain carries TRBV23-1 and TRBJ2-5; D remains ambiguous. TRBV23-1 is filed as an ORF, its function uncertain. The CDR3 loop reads CASSQSRSALETQYF. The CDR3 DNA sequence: TGCGCCAGCAGTCAATCACGAAGCGCCCTGGAGACCCAGTACTTC.